This T cell receptor beta chain appears in the sequencing data of a study of cytomegalovirus exposure and HLA in healthy donors. Study findings and constraints: In a later analysis, a genetic analysis reported fewer productive-TCR N-insertions in an Asian-associated ancestry cluster than the cohort average. Earlier analysis looked at TCR beta V segments, and most were productive about 90% or about 30% of the time. The study flagged some 180 TCR beta chains as cytomegalovirus-associated.

V was trimmed by 5 bases and J by 4 bases, leaving 14 bases between them. Germline CDR1 SGHVS, CDR2 FNYEAQ. This CDR3 comprises 14 residues. Vbeta (60) and Jbeta (13) primers were used in the PCR. Clones were sequenced by immunoSEQ multiplex PCR, and TCRdb holds only the in-frame ones, with some missing. The repertoire holds 200,000 or so clones, with over 65% as singletons. Concerning this clone: Its target is not known.

This TCR was recovered from a man in his forties in good health and CMV-seronegative. The specimen was PBMCs. This chain joins TRBV7-6 and TRBJ1-1; possibly TRBD1 for D (6 bases). The CDR3, as DNA: TGTGCCAGCAGCCCTGTCAGGGGACGCACTGAAGCTTTCTTT. As protein: CASSPVRGRTEAFF.